Here is one TCR beta chain with its context. Its antigen remains unknown. Given a much more abundant clone one base away, this may be a read error. From the 5' RACE reads, TCRdb called clonotypes with MiXCR, one entry per CDR3 protein. This sample has approximately 620,000 distinct CDR3 sequences, with over 8.5% found just once. This specimen belongs to a study of identical twins. General study results and limits: Twin pairs had excess sharing that was weaker in beta out-of-frame sequences.

Germline values: CDR1 DFQATT, CDR2 SNEGSKA (reference sequence). This CDR3 contains 14 residues. Trimming stripped 8 bases from V and 6 bases from J, with 22 bases between. These data also formed part of another study, on yellow fever vaccine responses in identical twins.

This chain connects TRBV20-1 to TRBJ1-1; D not resolved. The receptor's source is a woman aged 18-29 years in good health. Material for sequencing was PBMCs. CDR3 region: CSTRRDVANSEAFF. The CDR3 DNA follows: TGCAGTACGCGGCGCGACGTGGCAAACTCTGAAGCTTTCTTT.